This TCR beta chain comes out of a study of blood T cell repertoires in COVID-19. Whole-study context: Nucleic acid was either cDNA or gDNA, and it came from T cells, B-cell-depleted T cells, or PBMCs.

TCRdb keeps only in-frame clones here, not all; method: immunoSEQ multiplex PCR. The profile shows about 97,000 clones, about 90% of them singletons. The ends were cut back, 2 bases at V and 8 bases at J, with 12 bases in the middle. The CDR3 is made up of 13 amino acids. The receptor's source is a man over 45 with active COVID-19. Source material: peripheral blood. This chain connects TRBV12-3 or TRBV12-4 to TRBJ1-1; D gene unclear. CDR3 sequence: CASSLSSVREAFF. In DNA form, the CDR3 reads TGTGCCAGCAGTTTATCGAGTGTTCGGGAAGCTTTCTTT.